This is a list of T cell receptor beta chains from one sample in a study of blood T cells in healthy people across ages. TCRdb ran MiXCR on the 5' RACE reads and lists one entry per CDR3 protein. The sample has over 1.5 million distinct CDR3 sequences; roughly 49% are singletons. Input material: blood. Receptors were obtained from a woman between 40 and 50 years old in good health. Both conserved end residues are part of each CDR3. Fields, in order: CDR3 protein, CDR3 length, V gene.

cdr3_aa: CASSQDWSADSGANVLTF; cdr3_length: 18; v_call: TRBV4-3
cdr3_aa: CASSWTNEQYF; cdr3_length: 11; v_call: TRBV7-2
cdr3_aa: CASSFQEGFGYEQYF; cdr3_length: 15; v_call: TRBV28
cdr3_aa: CSARDWGQSSGANVLTF; cdr3_length: 17; v_call: TRBV20-1
cdr3_aa: CSARVAGGPINIQYF; cdr3_length: 15; v_call: TRBV20-1
cdr3_aa: CASSPPGERADTQYF; cdr3_length: 15; v_call: TRBV18
cdr3_aa: CASSARTFTDTQYF; cdr3_length: 14; v_call: TRBV4-3
cdr3_aa: CASSMTRAPGNTIYF; cdr3_length: 15; v_call: TRBV6-5
cdr3_aa: CASSKWGQGGETQFF; cdr3_length: 15; v_call: TRBV27
cdr3_aa: CASSQLRDRGYEQYF; cdr3_length: 15; v_call: TRBV7-2
cdr3_aa: CSVEGSGGLYEQYF; cdr3_length: 14; v_call: TRBV29-1
cdr3_aa: CSASGPGGRETQYF; cdr3_length: 14; v_call: TRBV20-1
cdr3_aa: CSAGSREQFF; cdr3_length: 10; v_call: TRBV20-1
cdr3_aa: CASSLSWAGTDTQYF; cdr3_length: 15; v_call: TRBV7-2
cdr3_aa: CASSVVGATVNPEAFF; cdr3_length: 16; v_call: TRBV9
cdr3_aa: CSAASSRAPNSPLHF; cdr3_length: 15; v_call: TRBV20-1
cdr3_aa: CASSQSGGGNNEQFF; cdr3_length: 15; v_call: TRBV7-2
cdr3_aa: CSARKPLAKNIQYF; cdr3_length: 14; v_call: TRBV20-1
cdr3_aa: CASSYWTGTTYEQYF; cdr3_length: 15; v_call: TRBV12-3/TRBV12-4
cdr3_aa: CASSTLGWAYEQYF; cdr3_length: 14; v_call: TRBV28
cdr3_aa: CASSLGRWNGYTF; cdr3_length: 13; v_call: TRBV5-6
cdr3_aa: CSVVSRDAQLYEQYF; cdr3_length: 15; v_call: TRBV29-1
cdr3_aa: CASSVVGHLQETQYF; cdr3_length: 15; v_call: TRBV9
cdr3_aa: CASSARESNQPQHF; cdr3_length: 14; v_call: TRBV9
cdr3_aa: CASSHAWNTEAFF; cdr3_length: 13; v_call: TRBV14
cdr3_aa: CASSEGGPQYF; cdr3_length: 11; v_call: TRBV25-1
cdr3_aa: CATSLRGEETQYF; cdr3_length: 13; v_call: TRBV15
cdr3_aa: CASGGLAGRHNEQFF; cdr3_length: 15; v_call: TRBV28
cdr3_aa: CASSLAQGYETQYF; cdr3_length: 14; v_call: TRBV7-9